The clone carrying this TCR beta chain was seen a few times. Antigen specificity is unknown. The PCR had 60 Vbeta and 13 Jbeta primers. Sequencing was performed with immunoSEQ multiplex PCR; in TCRdb, only in-frame clones are kept and a portion is missing. The repertoire has about 150,000 clones, roughly 80% of them found once; the top ten carry around 7%. These data belong to a study of cytomegalovirus exposure and HLA in healthy donors. The study's findings and limits: Immune exposure information available was restricted to CMV serostatus. An analysis done earlier found most TCR beta V segments productive about 87% or about 30% of the time. Most subjects had HLA-A and HLA-B alleles reportedly predicted accurately by TCR beta sequences.

J gave up 0 bases and V 6 bases, and 5 bases lay outside the gene matches. The CDR3 is 15 residues long. Per the germline V gene, CDR1 is MRHNA and CDR2 is SNTAGT. This receptor was obtained from a man in his thirties or forties in good health and CMV-seropositive. V gene TRBV6-4 combines with J gene TRBJ2-1, with TRBD2 matching 7 bases. The sample taken for sequencing was PBMCs. The CDR3 region has the DNA TGTGCCAGCAGCTTGGGGGGGAACTCCTACAATGAGCAGTTCTTC. It yields the protein CASSLGGNSYNEQFF.